This T cell receptor beta chain was recorded in a study of blood T cell repertoires in COVID-19 (dated by TCRdb to 2019 to 2021). With respect to the entire study: Samples from collaborators originated in the United States, Italy and Spain and spanned both the acute and convalescent phases of COVID-19. Nearly every sample came with metadata listing a de-identified subject ID, COVID-19 status, age in years and sex. The repertoires were released in a freely available public database intended as a resource for research on the immune response to SARS-CoV-2. Where available, HLA class I and class II types were taken from metadata supplied by the sample provider and were not determined by assay-based typing. The material from the prospective study consisted of cDNA or gDNA derived from T cells, B-cell-depleted T cells, or PBMCs. The dataset comprised deeply sampled blood TCRbeta repertoires from subjects exposed to, actively infected with, or recovered from COVID-19. The samples were drawn from the first 160 participants of the ongoing ImmuneRACE study and from more than 1,000 subjects provided by 6 global collaborators. Study-wide findings and limitations: The amount of clinical and demographic metadata varied by source and participant and was provided uncurated.

The collaborating institutions used their own protocols to collect whole blood in K2EDTA tubes. Collaborator samples were shipped for TCRbeta analysis as frozen whole blood, isolated PBMCs, or DNA extracted from either sample type. TCRbeta CDR3 regions were amplified from genomic DNA using the immunoSEQ Assay, a bias-controlled multiplex PCR. As for the original processing: Within the assay, amplification of reference gene primers was used to estimate how many nucleated cells each sample contained. To quantify the absolute abundance of each unique TCRbeta CDR3 rearrangement, sequence reads were collapsed and filtered. For each sample, productive Simpson clonality was calculated as the square root of Simpson's diversity index across productive rearrangements. This is the immuneACCESS table as TCRdb keeps it, with only in-frame sequences that have V and J called. A part of the clones is gone; compared with another copy, unresolved V genes explain less than half, and the rest is unexplained. The DNA was the basis for D and trimming; V, J and clone size are from that table. The sample data list approximately 100,000 clones, and nearly 85% of these were observed just once. The biggest ten clones account for 10% to 15% of the sample.

In regard to this clone: Its antigen has not been determined. Base quality data are lacking; no much larger clone is found one base away.

Trimming removed 0 bases from V and 5 bases from J, leaving 10 bases between the germline ends. CDR1 and CDR2, per the germline V gene (reference sequence), are PRHDT and FYEKMQ. Counted from cysteine to phenylalanine, this CDR3 has 14 amino acids. This entry keeps only the CDR3 DNA: 42 bases, framed from base 1. The sequenced sample was peripheral blood. This receptor was taken from a human donor in a cohort sampled during active or convalescent COVID-19. The chain is encoded by TRBV13 joined to TRBJ1-1, with a weak D call of TRBD1 (5 bases match). The DNA reads TGTGCCAGCAGCTTAGGGGGGAGGGGTACTGAAGCTTTCTTT. Translated, this gives CASSLGGRGTEAFF.